This TCR beta chain was sequenced during a study of shared clonotypes between healthy human individuals. This table comes from immunoSEQ multiplex PCR, and its TCRdb copy is limited to in-frame clones, with some not included. The sample shows over 850,000 clones, around 82% of them seen only once. The CDR3 is 14 amino acids. The germline V gene encodes CDR1 LNHNV and CDR2 YYDKDF (reference sequence). Between the trimmed V and J ends, which lost 1 base and 3 bases, there was a span of 10 bases. The chain joins TRBV15 to TRBJ2-7, with D possibly TRBD2 on 6 matching bases. The source is a young man in good health. Some clones in this sample may be carry-over from other donors' samples. Sequenced material: memory CD4+ T cells from PBMCs. Subset: CD45RA-negative fraction. The CDR3 nucleotides are TGTGCCACCAGCAGAGCCGGGGAGGACTACGAGCAGTACTTC. Translated: CATSRAGEDYEQYF.